Reported below is one TCR beta chain. Its antigen is undetermined. Profiled with immunoSEQ multiplex PCR; TCRdb holds only in-frame clones, not every one. The data show 40,000 to 50,000 clones, around four fifths seen once. This CDR3 has 15 amino acids. In germline, CDR1 is SGHRS, CDR2 YFSETQ. Trimming left V 4 bases short and J 0 bases short, with 12 bases between. These data originate in a study of a mutant IDH1 vaccine in newly diagnosed glioma. Overall study context: Patients, over weeks 1, 3, 5, 7, 11, 15, 19 and 23, received a total of eight vaccinations. Patients were pretreated with radiotherapy, temozolomide, or both, mostly both. Mean patient age was roughly 43 years; around 60% were male and 37.5% female.

Study results and caveats: Pseudoprogression appeared independent of alterations in top peripheral clonotypes.

The time point was: week 23, last vaccination. The study gave 300 ug of mutant IDH1 20-mer peptide per vaccine dose, with topical imiquimod. This clonotype was obtained from a man aged 50-59 years with glioma. The sample was PBMCs, taken from a glioma patient whose treatment included an IDH1 peptide vaccine. The rearrangement joins TRBV5-1 to TRBJ2-3; no clear D gene. The CDR3: CASSTSRSSTDTQYF. CDR3 coding DNA: TGCGCCAGCAGCACCTCCAGATCTAGCACAGATACGCAGTATTTT.